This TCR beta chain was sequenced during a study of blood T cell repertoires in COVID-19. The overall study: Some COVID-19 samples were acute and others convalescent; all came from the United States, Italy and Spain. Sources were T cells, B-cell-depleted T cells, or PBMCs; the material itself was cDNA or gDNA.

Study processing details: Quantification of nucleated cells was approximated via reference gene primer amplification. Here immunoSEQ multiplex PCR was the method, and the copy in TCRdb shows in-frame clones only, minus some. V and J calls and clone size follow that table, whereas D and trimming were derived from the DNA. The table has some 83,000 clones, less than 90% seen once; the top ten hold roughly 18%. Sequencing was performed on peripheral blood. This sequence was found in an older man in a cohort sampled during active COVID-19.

The CDR3 bases are TGTGCCAGCAGCTTAAGGGGCGGGACGGGCACAGATACGCAGTATTTT. Translated: CASSLRGGTGTDTQYF. The chain has TRBV7-3 and TRBJ2-3, with D possibly matching TRBD2 (6 bases). The CDR3 runs 16 residues. Trimming took off 1 base at V and 1 base at J, with 12 bases between the two ends. The germline gives CDR1 SGHTA, CDR2 FQGTGA.